This entry lists 4 T cell receptor beta chains sequenced from one sample in a study of T cells after yellow fever vaccination. TCRdb passed the 5' RACE reads through MiXCR, listing each CDR3 protein once. The sample contains about 500,000 distinct CDR3 sequences, around 16% of which appear only once. The sequences come from PBMCs, collected 4 to 6 days after the first yellow fever vaccination. The receptors derive from a man aged 18 to 30 who received the YFV17D yellow fever vaccine.

There are many counts of this clonotype. The CDR3 region has the DNA TGTGCCAGCAGCGTAGGACCGGGAACTGGGGCCAACGTCCTGACTTTC. It yields the protein CASSVGPGTGANVLTF. The chain couples TRBV9 to TRBJ2-6; tentatively, D is TRBD2 (5 bases). Germline V gene sequence: CDR1 SGDLS, CDR2 YYNGEE. The V end was cut by 0 bases, the J end by 2 bases, with 9 bases between. The CDR3 loop spans 16 amino acids.

The V and J genes are TRBV5-6 and TRBJ2-3, with D possibly being TRBD2 (6 bases). The CDR3 consists of 14 residues. The V end was cut by 4 bases, the J end by 5 bases, with 14 bases between. CDR1 SGHDT and CDR2 YYEEEE come from the germline V gene. The CDR3: CASSPGGRGDTQYF. The CDR3, as DNA: TGTGCCAGCAGCCCCGGGGGACGCGGAGATACGCAGTATTTT.

This clonotype was observed a handful of times. The CDR3 protein is CASSFNLDFQETQYF. CDR3 nucleotide sequence: TGCGCCAGCAGCTTCAACCTTGATTTCCAAGAGACCCAGTACTTC. This rearrangement joins TRBV5-1 to TRBJ2-5, with unresolved D. CDR3 size: 15 residues. Deletions cut 2 bases from V and 1 base from J, with 12 bases between. Germline V gives CDR1 SGHRS, CDR2 YFSETQ.

In this sample, this clonotype turned up a few times. The gene calls are TRBV30 and TRBJ1-1; 10 nucleotides line up with TRBD1. Looked up from germline, CDR1 is GTSNPN and CDR2 is SVGIG (reference sequence). The CDR3 consists of 13 residues. Losses at the gene ends were 4 bases for V and 4 bases for J; bases not matched to a gene: 3. Here the CDR3 DNA reads TGTGCCTGGATGGGACAGGGGTTCACTGAAGCTTTCTTT. Translation: CAWMGQGFTEAFF.